This T cell receptor (beta chain) was obtained from a study of T-cell reconstitution after alpha-beta-depleted transplantation in children. The TCRbeta library incorporated unique molecular identifiers. TCRdb re-called the PCR reads through MiXCR, storing one row per CDR3 protein. The sample lists about 110,000 distinct CDR3 sequences, 10% to 13% occurring once. This clonotype has just a few counts. The TCR was taken from a human donor who donated a stem cell graft to a child with acute lymphoblastic leukemia. Sequences were derived from PBMCs from the stem cell graft donor, sampled from the stem cell graft.

CDR3 region: CASSLQGTDQPQHF. The CDR3 coding sequence is TGTGCCAGCTCGCTGCAGGGGACGGATCAGCCCCAGCATTTT. The genes are TRBV18 and TRBJ1-5, with D maybe TRBD1 (6 bases). Germline V gene data show CDR1 as KGHSH and CDR2 as LQKENI. Deletions cut 6 bases from V and 5 bases from J, with 14 bases between. The CDR3 consists of 14 residues. The full variable domain, in which reference TRBV18 and TRBJ1-5 provide the parts outside the CDR3, is NAGVMQNPRHLVRRRGQEARLRCSPMKGHSHVYWYRQLPEEGLKFMVYLQKENIIDESGMPKERFSAEFPKEGPSILRIQQVVRGDSAAYFCASSLQGTDQPQHFGDGTRLSIL.